These 32 T cell receptor beta chains came from one sample sequenced in a study of post-analysis software for immune sequencing data. These TCRs are of unknown antigen specificity. Study observations and caveats: TRBV5-6, TRBV5-1 and TRBV20-1 belonged to a set of a handful of TRBV segments that were more frequent in patients than controls.

Sequencing libraries made from TCR beta cDNA carried unique molecular identifiers. In TCRdb, the PCR reads were re-called with MiXCR into one record per CDR3 protein. The table shows under 900,000 distinct CDR3 sequences, with roughly half occurring only once. Specimen: blood. The receptors come from a girl aged 10 to 17 with multiple sclerosis.

This chain joins TRBV15 and TRBJ1-4, with 7 bases matching TRBD1. The germline CDR1 and CDR2 sequences are LNHNV and YYDKDF (reference sequence). Trimming at V came to 0 bases and at J to 3 bases, leaving 1 base not matched to a gene. This CDR3 is 15 amino acids long. The CDR3 loop reads CATSRETGPNEKLFF. The CDR3 bases are TGTGCCACCAGCAGAGAGACAGGGCCTAATGAAAAACTGTTTTTT. Looking up the rest from reference TRBV15 and TRBJ1-4 gives the full variable domain: DAMVIQNPRYQVTQFGKPVTLSCSQTLNHNVMYWYQQKSSQAPKLLFHYYDKDFNNEADTPDNFQSRRPNTSFCFLDIRSPGLGDTAMYLCATSRETGPNEKLFFGSGTQLSVL.

The rearrangement uses TRBV29-1 and TRBJ1-1; TRBD1 might be the D (6 bases). The V end was cut by 7 bases, the J end by 4 bases, with 13 bases between. This CDR3 comprises 12 residues. Per germline, CDR1 SQVTM and CDR2 ANQGSEA. Here the CDR3 reads CSGLQGGTEAFF. The CDR3 DNA sequence: TGCAGCGGCCTACAGGGTGGCACTGAAGCTTTCTTT.

This chain links TRBV12-3 or TRBV12-4 with TRBJ2-2, with TRBD1 as a possible D gene (5 bases). V lost 4 bases to trimming and J lost 7 bases, with 13 bases between them. This CDR3 has 14 amino acids. The chain's CDR3 is CASSWGELNGELFF. CDR3 bases: TGTGCCAGCAGTTGGGGCGAGCTTAACGGGGAGCTGTTTTTT.

Note on this clonotype: A junction end diverges from the germline sequence, so it may reflect a read error. The chain recombines TRBV7-9 with TRBJ2-3; no reliable D call. Germline V gives CDR1 SEHNR, CDR2 FQNEAQ (reference sequence). The CDR3 is made up of 16 amino acids. As DNA, the CDR3 is TGTGCCAGCAGCTTCGACTCGCATCCCGGTACAGATGCGCAGTATTTT. This translates into CASSFDSHPGTDAQYF.

V gene TRBV4-2 combines with J gene TRBJ1-2; D not resolved. This CDR3 has 15 amino acids. Germline V gene sequence: CDR1 LGHNA, CDR2 YNFKEQ. Trimming took off 0 bases at V and 0 bases at J, with 8 bases between the two ends. CDR3 DNA: TGTGCCAGCAGCCAAGATCGCGGACCTAACTATGGCTACACCTTC. Translated: CASSQDRGPNYGYTF.

The rearrangement links TRBV7-9 to TRBJ1-2; TRBD1 aligns across 7 bases. Germline CDR1 is SEHNR and CDR2 is FQNEAQ (reference sequence). This CDR3 comprises 13 residues. V lost 5 bases and J lost 8; bases outside the gene matches: 8. The CDR3 reads CASSATGEGGYTF. The CDR3 DNA is TGTGCCAGCAGCGCTACAGGGGAGGGAGGCTACACCTTC. The variable domain in full, completed from reference TRBV7-9 and TRBJ1-2, reads DTGVSQNPRHKITKRGQNVTFRCDPISEHNRLYWYRQTLGQGPEFLTYFQNEAQLEKSRLLSDRFSAERPKGSFSTLEIQRTEQGDSAMYLCASSATGEGGYTFGSGTRLTVV.

This chain uses TRBV3-1 with TRBJ2-5; 10 positions match TRBD1. The CDR3 loop spans 16 amino acids. Germline V gives CDR1 LGHDT, CDR2 YNNKEL (reference sequence). V shed 4 bases, J shed 5 bases, and the junction held 10 bases outside the gene matches. CDR3 DNA sequence: TGTGCCAGCAGCCCCCTGCGGGGGACAGGGGAGGAGACCCAGTACTTC. Amino acids: CASSPLRGTGEETQYF.

The chain links TRBV11-2 to TRBJ2-1; D gene uncertain. Trimming pared 3 bases from V and 5 bases from J, leaving 11 bases between. The CDR3 has 14 amino acids. Germline CDR1 and CDR2: SGHAT and FQNNGV. CDR3 amino acids: CASSFGLLNNEQFF. Here the CDR3 DNA reads TGTGCCAGCAGCTTTGGGCTACTGAACAATGAGCAGTTCTTC.

The V gene is TRBV9, the J gene TRBJ2-3; D gene ambiguous. The germline V gene has CDR1 SGDLS and CDR2 YYNGEE. This CDR3 is built from 14 residues. V was cut by 0 bases and J by 6 bases, with 11 bases left in between. As DNA, the CDR3 is TGTGCCAGCAGCGTAGCCCCGGTTCCGGATACGCAGTATTTT. Its protein is CASSVAPVPDTQYF. The full variable domain, rest sourced from reference TRBV9 and TRBJ2-3, is DSGVTQTPKHLITATGQRVTLRCSPRSGDLSVYWYQQSLDQGLQFLIQYYNGEERAKGNILERFSAQQFPDLHSELNLSSLELGDSALYFCASSVAPVPDTQYFGPGTRLTVL.

As regards this clonotype: The conserved phenylalanine or tryptophan is not found at the CDR3 terminus, so this likely reflects a read error. The chain recombines TRBV20-1 with TRBJ2-1; D uncertain. Germline V gene lookup returns CDR1 DFQATT and CDR2 SNEGSKA (reference sequence). The CDR3 runs 15 residues. V lost 2 bases and J 0 bases, leaving 11 bases between the germline ends. CDR3 amino acids: CSARPLSGSYNEQFC. The DNA for the CDR3 is TGCAGTGCTAGACCACTTAGTGGCTCCTACAATGAGCAGTTCTGC.

This clonotype has just a few counts. The chain links TRBV27 to TRBJ2-7, with TRBD1 as a possible D gene (6 bases). Trimming removed 2 bases at V and 0 bases at J, with 8 bases between. CDR3 length: 14 residues. CDR1 is MNHEY and CDR2 is SMNVEV in the germline V gene (reference sequence). CDR3 sequence: CASSLRDISYEQYF. In DNA form, the CDR3 reads TGTGCCAGCAGTTTACGGGACATCTCCTACGAGCAGTACTTC.

A few counts support this clonotype. This chain joins TRBV18 and TRBJ2-7, with 9 bases aligning to TRBD2. With V trimmed by 6 bases and J by 7 bases, 13 bases remained unmatched. The germline CDR1 and CDR2 sequences are KGHSH and LQKENI. The CDR3 extends over 15 amino acids. The CDR3 nucleotides are TGTGCCAGCTCGCCGGGACTAGCCTACCATCGGGAGCAGTACTTC. It is translated as CASSPGLAYHREQYF. Supplemented by reference TRBV18 and TRBJ2-7, the full variable domain reads NAGVMQNPRHLVRRRGQEARLRCSPMKGHSHVYWYRQLPEEGLKFMVYLQKENIIDESGMPKERFSAEFPKEGPSILRIQQVVRGDSAAYFCASSPGLAYHREQYFGPGTRLTVT.

This clonotype was counted a few times. This chain connects TRBV12-3 or TRBV12-4 to TRBJ2-3, with 11 bases aligning to TRBD2. This CDR3 has 15 amino acids. The trim removed 2 bases at V and 4 bases at J, leaving 2 bases unmatched. DNA of the CDR3: TGTGCCAGCAGTTTAACTAGCGGGAGCTCAGATACGCAGTATTTT. This sequence encodes CASSLTSGSSDTQYF.

The rearrangement joins TRBV5-1 to TRBJ2-5; D not resolved. V was trimmed by 0 bases and J by 5 bases, leaving 14 bases between them. Per the germline V gene, CDR1 is SGHRS and CDR2 is YFSETQ. This CDR3 comprises 15 residues. The DNA for the CDR3 is TGCGCCAGCAGCTTGGAAGGTAGCCTGAGCGAGACCCAGTACTTC. Amino acid sequence: CASSLEGSLSETQYF.

Of note for this clonotype: One end of the junction varies from germline; a read error may be responsible. The chain couples TRBV7-9 to TRBJ1-2; 8 positions agree with TRBD1. This CDR3 contains 15 residues. Germline CDR1 SEHNR, CDR2 FQNEAQ (reference sequence). The CDR3 here is CVSSYDGQGAYGYTF. The CDR3 nucleotides are TGTGTCAGCAGCTACGATGGACAGGGAGCCTATGGCTACACCTTC. The full variable domain, with the rest looked up from reference TRBV7-9 and TRBJ1-2, is DTGVSQNPRHKITKRGQNVTFRCDPISEHNRLYWYRQTLGQGPEFLTYFQNEAQLEKSRLLSDRFSAERPKGSFSTLEIQRTEQGDSAMYLCVSSYDGQGAYGYTFGSGTRLTVV.

The sample holds a few counts of this clonotype. The rearrangement links TRBV29-1 to TRBJ1-4; no clear D gene. V was clipped by 7 bases and J by 8 bases, with 11 bases between them. There are 11 residues in the CDR3. Germline CDR1 SQVTM, CDR2 ANQGSEA. The CDR3 here is CSARTEEKLFF. CDR3 DNA: TGCAGCGCCCGGACGGAGGAAAAACTGTTTTTT.

CDR3 DNA: TGTGCCAGCAGCCAAGATTCAGCGGGCAGCACAGATACGCAGTATTTT. Its translation is CASSQDSAGSTDTQYF. This rearrangement joins TRBV3-1 to TRBJ2-3; TRBD2 is a possible D gene (6 bases). CDR1 is LGHDT and CDR2 is YNNKEL in the germline V gene (reference sequence). There are 16 residues in the CDR3. Trimming left V 0 bases short and J 0 bases short, with 10 bases between.

This clonotype occurred many times. The rearrangement links TRBV9 to TRBJ2-1; TRBD1 agrees at 11 bases. CDR3 length: 15 residues. CDR1 and CDR2 from the germline V gene are SGDLS and YYNGEE. J gave up 7 bases and V 4 bases, and 7 bases lay outside the gene matches. In DNA form, the CDR3 reads TGTGCCAGCAGCCCGCGGGACAGGGGGGCGAATGAGCAGTTCTTC. It is translated as CASSPRDRGANEQFF. Together with reference TRBV9 and TRBJ2-1, the CDR3 gives the full variable domain: DSGVTQTPKHLITATGQRVTLRCSPRSGDLSVYWYQQSLDQGLQFLIQYYNGEERAKGNILERFSAQQFPDLHSELNLSSLELGDSALYFCASSPRDRGANEQFFGPGTRLTVL.

This chain uses TRBV12-3 or TRBV12-4 with TRBJ1-2, with 7 bases lining up with TRBD1. CDR3 length: 13 residues. The V and J ends lost 6 bases and 8 bases, in that order; junction bases with no gene match: 9. CDR3 nucleotides: TGTGCCAGCAGGCAGGGGGTGACGGGAGGCTACACCTTC. It translates to CASRQGVTGGYTF.

This chain links TRBV29-1 with TRBJ2-1, with unresolved D. The J call may be in error: the DNA end matches TRBJ2-7 better. Germline loops: CDR1 SQVTM, CDR2 ANQGSEA. The CDR3 covers 14 residues. CDR3 nucleotide sequence: TGCAGCGTTGAACGCCTTGGCTCCTACAATGAGCAGTACTTC. Translated: CSVERLGSYNEQYF.

This clonotype has only a few counts. This sequence joins TRBV20-1 and TRBJ2-7; 10 bases line up with TRBD1. Germline CDR1 DFQATT, CDR2 SNEGSKA (reference sequence). This CDR3 region has 15 residues. V shed 5 bases and J 0 bases; nucleotides not matched to a gene: 7. CDR3 in amino acids: CSAGRWDRGSYEQYF. The CDR3 coding sequence is TGCAGTGCTGGGCGCTGGGACAGGGGCTCCTACGAGCAGTACTTC.

The chain joins TRBV5-6 to TRBJ1-2; D is unclear. There are 14 residues in the CDR3. Trimming stripped 4 bases from V and 4 bases from J, with 14 bases between. Germline CDR1 SGHDT, CDR2 YYEEEE. The CDR3 DNA reads as TGTGCCAGCAGCCCGGCCGGGCTGGGCTATGGCTACACCTTC. It codes for CASSPAGLGYGYTF.

In its sample, this clonotype was seen once. The chain combines TRBV10-3 with TRBJ2-4; perhaps TRBD2 as D (6 bases). The DNA end is a closer match to TRBJ2-7, so the J assignment may be wrong. The CDR3 spans 14 residues. Per the germline V gene, CDR1 is ENHRY and CDR2 is SYGVKD. The CDR3 sequence: CAISESEGGYEQYF. The CDR3 DNA reads as TGTGCCATCAGTGAGTCGGAGGGTGGCTACGAGCAGTACTTC.

The V call is TRBV20-1, the J call TRBJ1-2; perhaps TRBD1 as D (5 bases). Trimming pared 2 bases from V and 8 bases from J, leaving 12 bases between. The CDR3 sequence is 12 residues long. The germline CDR1 and CDR2 sequences are DFQATT and SNEGSKA (reference sequence). The CDR3 sequence: CSARRGSGGYTF. DNA for the CDR3: TGCAGTGCTAGAAGGGGTAGTGGGGGCTACACCTTC.

V and J are TRBV29-1 and TRBJ2-7; 7 nucleotides agree with TRBD2. The CDR3 has 14 residues. J gave up 0 bases and V 5 bases, and 7 bases lay outside the gene matches. The V gene's germline CDR1 is SQVTM and CDR2 ANQGSEA. In DNA, the CDR3 is TGCAGCGTTTGGGTGGGGGGGATCTCCTACGAGCAGTACTTC. Translated: CSVWVGGISYEQYF.

The chain joins TRBV4-1 to TRBJ1-1; the match to TRBD1 covers 9 bases. The CDR3 is 15 amino acids. V trimming: 1 base; J trimming: 5 bases; junction bases outside the gene matches: 5. CDR1 is MGHRA and CDR2 is YSYEKL in the germline V gene. The CDR3 loop is CASSQVGQGRTEAFF. The CDR3 nucleotides are TGCGCCAGCAGCCAAGTCGGACAGGGGAGGACTGAAGCTTTCTTT.

This clonotype came up a few times. The rearrangement joins TRBV29-1 to TRBJ2-1; 7 nucleotides line up with TRBD2. The CDR3 runs to 15 residues. V lost 4 bases to trimming and J lost 4 bases; unmatched junction nucleotides: 10. From germline, CDR1 is SQVTM and CDR2 ANQGSEA. CDR3 DNA: TGCAGCGTTGGGAGACTAGCCCCAGGGTACAATGAGCAGTTCTTC. Protein product: CSVGRLAPGYNEQFF.

J is TRBJ2-7 and V is TRBV27; TRBD2 matches 9 bases. The junction had 6 bases not matched to a gene; V was cut back by 2 bases and J by 1 base. Germline-derived CDR1 and CDR2 are MNHEY and SMNVEV (reference sequence). The CDR3 has 16 residues. The chain's CDR3 is CASSLTAGGVSYEQYF. The CDR3 nucleotides read TGTGCCAGCAGTTTAACAGCGGGAGGAGTATCCTACGAGCAGTACTTC.

The rearrangement links TRBV20-1 to TRBJ2-1; maybe TRBD2 (6 bases). Germline lookup yields CDR1 DFQATT and CDR2 SNEGSKA (reference sequence). The CDR3 contains 15 residues. V was trimmed by 3 bases and J by 4 bases, leaving 16 bases between them. CDR3 in DNA: TGCAGTGCTAGCCCCTCTAGCGATGGGTACAATGAGCAGTTCTTC. Translation gives CSASPSSDGYNEQFF.

Here the CDR3 reads CSARLGADGYTF. DNA of the CDR3: TGCAGTGCTAGACTGGGGGCCGATGGCTACACCTTC. This chain connects TRBV20-1 to TRBJ1-2, with a possible D match to TRBD1 (6 bases). This CDR3 has 12 amino acids. Germline assignment: CDR1 DFQATT and CDR2 SNEGSKA (reference sequence). Trimming removed 2 bases from V and 6 bases from J, with 10 bases in between.

This chain connects TRBV30 to TRBJ1-5, with D uncertain. V lost 1 base and J lost 3, with 13 bases in between. Germline CDR1 is GTSNPN and CDR2 is SVGIG (reference sequence). This CDR3 is built from 15 residues. The CDR3 region is CAWSGEPGYNQPQHF. The DNA of the CDR3 is TGTGCCTGGAGTGGGGAGCCGGGGTACAATCAGCCCCAGCATTTT. The full variable domain, its missing parts supplied by reference TRBV30 and TRBJ1-5, is SQTIHQWPATLVQPVGSPLSLECTVEGTSNPNLYWYRQAAGRGLQLLFYSVGIGQISSEVPQNLSASRPQDRQFILSSKKLLLSDSGFYLCAWSGEPGYNQPQHFGDGTRLSIL.

The J gene is TRBJ2-3, the V gene TRBV10-1; possible D gene TRBD1, 6 bases. From germline, CDR1 is WNHNN and CDR2 SYGVQD (reference sequence). This CDR3 spans 17 amino acids. Trimming removed 6 bases from V and 4 bases from J, with 23 bases in between. The CDR3 here is CASSLGQTAWSADTQYF. CDR3 DNA: TGCGCCAGCAGCTTGGGACAAACCGCATGGTCGGCAGATACGCAGTATTTT.